This TCR beta chain was captured by sequencing in a study of cytomegalovirus exposure and HLA in healthy donors. A note on this clone: Antigen: not known.

Researchers ran the PCR with 60 Vbeta and 13 Jbeta primers. Sequencing was performed with immunoSEQ multiplex PCR; in TCRdb, only in-frame clones are kept and a portion is missing. There are a few hundred thousand clones in the sample; approximately 85% occur only once, and approximately 2% lies in the top ten. Study-wide results and caveats: It was in a later analysis that TCR association rates were seen to vary by HLA locus, highest for DRB1 and lowest for HLA-C. Later analysis suggested links between common viral pathogens and several top significant clusters.

Trimming stripped 3 bases from V and 6 bases from J, with 14 bases between. The length of the CDR3 is 14 residues. Germline CDR1 KGHSH, CDR2 LQKENI. The specimen was PBMCs. The TCR originated in a woman between 35 and 50 years old in good health and CMV-seropositive. V and J are TRBV18 and TRBJ1-1; D is possibly TRBD1 (6 bases). This CDR3 is CASSPGQSQSEAFF. The CDR3, as DNA: TGTGCCAGCTCACCCGGACAGTCACAGTCTGAAGCTTTCTTT.